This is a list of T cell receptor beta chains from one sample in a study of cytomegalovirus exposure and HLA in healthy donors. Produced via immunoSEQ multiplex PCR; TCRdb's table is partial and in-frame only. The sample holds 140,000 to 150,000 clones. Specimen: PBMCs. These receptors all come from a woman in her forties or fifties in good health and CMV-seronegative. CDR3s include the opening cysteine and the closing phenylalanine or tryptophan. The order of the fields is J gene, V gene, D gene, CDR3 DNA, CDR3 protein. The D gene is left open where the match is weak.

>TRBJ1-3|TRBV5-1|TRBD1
TGCGCCAGCAGCTTCACGACAGGGCTCTCTGGAAACACCATATATTTT
CASSFTTGLSGNTIYF
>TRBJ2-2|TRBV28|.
TGTGCCAGCAGTCTCTACCCCACCGGGGAGCTGTTTTTT
CASSLYPTGELFF
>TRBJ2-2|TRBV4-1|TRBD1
TGCGCCAGCAGCCGAGGACAGGGGTTTACCGGGGAGCTGTTTTTT
CASSRGQGFTGELFF
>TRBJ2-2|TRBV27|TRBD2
TGTGCCAGCAGTCTTAGGGGGACTAGCGGTGGGGCCGGGGAGCTGTTTTTT
CASSLRGTSGGAGELFF
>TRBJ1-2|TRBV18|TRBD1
TGTGCCAGCTCACTAACGAGACAGGGGAATTTACACGGCTACACCTTC
CASSLTRQGNLHGYTF
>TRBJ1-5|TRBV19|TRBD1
TGTGCCAGTACAGGGACAGGGGGCTTTCAGCCCCAGCATTTT
CASTGTGGFQPQHF
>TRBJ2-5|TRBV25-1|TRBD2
TGTGCCAGCAGTGAACCCGGGACTAGCGTGTTTGCGACCCAGTACTTC
CASSEPGTSVFATQYF
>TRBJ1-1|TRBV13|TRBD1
TGTGCCAGCAGGGAGACAGGGGGCGAGGGGAACACTGAAGCTTTCTTT
CASRETGGEGNTEAFF
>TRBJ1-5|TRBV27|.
TGTGCCAGCAGTTTGAGAGGGATGGGTCAGCCCCAGCATTTT
CASSLRGMGQPQHF
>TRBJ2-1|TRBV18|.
TGTGCCAGCTCACCCAATTGGGCGAGCTCCTACAATGAGCAGTTCTTC
CASSPNWASSYNEQFF
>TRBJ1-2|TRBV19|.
TGTGCCAGTAGCCCCCCTGGCAGGTTATATGGCTACACCTTC
CASSPPGRLYGYTF
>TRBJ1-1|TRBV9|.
TGTGCCAGCAGCGGCGGACTAGGGCCTGAAGCTTTCTTT
CASSGGLGPEAFF
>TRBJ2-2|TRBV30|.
TGTGCCTGGAGTTCAGGGTTAGGGGAGCTGTTTTTT
CAWSSGLGELFF
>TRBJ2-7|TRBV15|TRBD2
TGTGCCACCAGCACAGCGGGCGGGGGATACCCCTACGAGCAGTACTTC
CATSTAGGGYPYEQYF
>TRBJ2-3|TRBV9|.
TGTGCCAGCAGCGTAGAACGGGGCACAGATACGCAGTATTTT
CASSVERGTDTQYF
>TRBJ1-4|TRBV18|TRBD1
TGTGCCAGCTCACCAACAGGGGCGGCTAATGAAAAACTGTTTTTT
CASSPTGAANEKLFF
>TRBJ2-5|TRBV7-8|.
TGTGCCAGCAGCTTAGCACCAGTTCTAGCCGAAGAGACCCAGTACTTC
CASSLAPVLAEETQYF
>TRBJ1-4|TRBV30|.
TGTGCCTGGGGTGCCACAGGGATTAATGAAAAACTGTTTTTT
CAWGATGINEKLFF